This passage covers 15 T cell receptor beta chains from one sample sequenced in a study of blood T cell repertoires in COVID-19. The table came from immunoSEQ multiplex PCR; TCRdb's copy has only in-frame clones and leaves some out. The sample contains 350,000 or so clones, about nine tenths of which appear only once. The sample taken for sequencing was peripheral blood. These receptor sequences come from a woman aged 60-70 years with COVID-19, enrolled during active disease.

The rearrangement uses TRBV5-5 and TRBJ2-6, with D possibly TRBD2 on 5 matching bases. With 0 bases removed from V and 2 bases from J, the gap between germline ends came to 9 bases. CDR1 is SGHKS, CDR2 YYEKEE, per germline (reference sequence). This CDR3 is built from 16 residues. The CDR3 nucleotides read TGTGCCAGCAGCTTGGGAGGGAGCGCTGGGGCCAACGTCCTGACTTTC. Translation gives CASSLGGSAGANVLTF.

This chain uses TRBV4-2 with TRBJ1-5; D gene uncertain. Germline CDR1 and CDR2: LGHNA and YNFKEQ. The CDR3 runs to 14 residues. V was pared by 3 bases and J by 0 bases, with 6 bases between. The CDR3 here is CASSQAVSNQPQHF. In DNA, the CDR3 is TGTGCCAGCAGCCAGGCGGTTAGCAATCAGCCCCAGCATTTT.

This clone was counted many times. The V call is TRBV5-5, the J call TRBJ1-6; 7 bases line up with TRBD1. This CDR3 spans 14 amino acids. The V gene's germline CDR1 is SGHKS and CDR2 YYEKEE (reference sequence). J lost 9 bases, V lost 4 bases, and 7 bases had no gene match. CDR3 in amino acids: CASSQGQYSSPLHF. As DNA, the CDR3 is TGTGCCAGCAGCCAGGGACAGTACAGTTCACCCCTCCACTTT. The whole variable domain, filled in from reference TRBV5-5 and TRBJ1-6, reads DAGVTQSPTHLIKTRGQQVTLRCSPISGHKSVSWYQQVLGQGPQFIFQYYEKEERGRGNFPDRFSARQFPNYSSELNVNALLLGDSALYLCASSQGQYSSPLHFGNGTRLTVT.

The chain combines TRBV30 with TRBJ1-1; D not certain. The germline V gene has CDR1 GTSNPN and CDR2 SVGIG (reference sequence). Trimming took off 3 bases at V and 4 bases at J, with 12 bases between the two ends. This CDR3 is 13 amino acids long. The CDR3 is CAWSWQEGTEAFF. For the CDR3, the DNA is TGTGCCTGGAGCTGGCAGGAGGGCACTGAAGCTTTCTTT. The entire variable domain, with the rest obtained from reference TRBV30 and TRBJ1-1, is as follows: SQTIHQWPATLVQPVGSPLSLECTVEGTSNPNLYWYRQAAGRGLQLLFYSVGIGQISSEVPQNLSASRPQDRQFILSSKKLLLSDSGFYLCAWSWQEGTEAFFGQGTRLTVV.

The CDR3 nucleotides read TGCGCCAGCAAGGAGGGGGCGCAGGAAAAACTGTTTTTT. The encoded protein is CASKEGAQEKLFF. The genes are TRBV5-1 and TRBJ1-4; TRBD1 matches 7 bases. In germline, CDR1 is SGHRS, CDR2 YFSETQ. The CDR3 has 13 amino acids. V trimming: 6 bases; J trimming: 8 bases; junction bases outside the gene matches: 7.

This chain uses TRBV6-4 with TRBJ1-2, with D possibly being TRBD1 (5 bases). Trimming stripped 4 bases from V and 4 bases from J, with 16 bases between. The CDR3 sequence is 15 residues long. CDR1 MRHNA and CDR2 SNTAGT come from the germline V gene. In nucleotides, the CDR3 is TGTGCCAGCAGTGGAGAACCCGGCGGGGGCTATGGCTACACCTTC. It specifies CASSGEPGGGYGYTF.

The chain is built from TRBV5-1 and TRBJ1-2; no clear D. The germline V gene encodes CDR1 SGHRS and CDR2 YFSETQ. Trimming removed 1 base from V and 4 bases from J, with 11 bases in between. This CDR3 is 14 amino acids long. Written as DNA, the CDR3 is TGCGCCAGCAGCTTGATTAGGGAGGGCTATGGCTACACCTTC. Translation gives CASSLIREGYGYTF.

V and J are TRBV27 and TRBJ1-2; TRBD1 might be the D (5 bases). The CDR3 sequence is 14 residues long. Germline V gene sequence: CDR1 MNHEY, CDR2 SMNVEV (reference sequence). V lost 5 bases, J lost 7 bases, and 17 bases lay in between. CDR3 nucleotide sequence: TGTGCCAGCAGTGCTACCAGGGTTTACTTTGGCTACACCTTC. Translation gives CASSATRVYFGYTF.

This clone was seen once. The V gene is TRBV18, the J gene TRBJ1-1; the D is unclear. Trimming stripped 1 base from V and 4 bases from J, with 7 bases between. The CDR3 loop spans 13 amino acids. Germline CDR1 is KGHSH and CDR2 is LQKENI. The CDR3 sequence is CASSPLGGTEAFF. In DNA form, the CDR3 reads TGTGCCAGCTCACCACTAGGAGGCACTGAAGCTTTCTTT. Full variable domain (rest looked up from reference TRBV18 and TRBJ1-1): NAGVMQNPRHLVRRRGQEARLRCSPMKGHSHVYWYRQLPEEGLKFMVYLQKENIIDESGMPKERFSAEFPKEGPSILRIQQVVRGDSAAYFCASSPLGGTEAFFGQGTRLTVV.

V usage is TRBV6-5 and J usage is TRBJ1-1; D call uncertain. The germline V gene encodes CDR1 MNHEY and CDR2 SVGAGI. V was cut by 0 bases and J by 0 bases, with 11 bases left in between. This CDR3 has 16 residues. The CDR3 is CASSYSFLQLNTEAFF. CDR3 DNA: TGTGCCAGCAGTTACTCTTTCTTACAGCTGAACACTGAAGCTTTCTTT.

The chain uses TRBV7-2 and TRBJ2-1, with no clear D. Per the germline V gene, CDR1 is SGHTA and CDR2 is FQGNSA. The CDR3 covers 13 residues. Trimming stripped 5 bases from V and 4 bases from J, with 9 bases between. CDR3 region: CASSETVYNEQFF. Here the CDR3 DNA reads TGTGCCAGCAGCGAAACGGTATACAATGAGCAGTTCTTC. Full variable domain (remainder filled in from reference TRBV7-2 and TRBJ2-1): GAGVSQSPSNKVTEKGKDVELRCDPISGHTALYWYRQSLGQGLEFLIYFQGNSAPDKSGLPSDRFSAERTGGSVSTLTIQRTQQEDSAVYLCASSETVYNEQFFGPGTRLTVL.

The count of this clone is one. The chain carries TRBV21-1 and TRBJ1-1; the table gives TRBD1 as D, unverified against the DNA. TRBV21-1 is reported as a pseudogene. There are 12 residues in the CDR3. CDR3 sequence reads: CASNRGYTEAFF. CDR3 sequence (DNA): TGTGCCAGTAACAGGGGTTACACTGAAGCTTTCTTT.

A few counts support this clone. The chain couples TRBV4-1 to TRBJ1-1; D call uncertain. This CDR3 spans 12 amino acids. The V and J ends lost 0 bases and 8 bases respectively, with 7 bases between them. Per the germline V gene, CDR1 is MGHRA and CDR2 is YSYEKL. The CDR3 spells CASSQDQIEAFF. In DNA, the CDR3 is TGCGCCAGCAGCCAAGATCAAATCGAAGCTTTCTTT.

The CDR3 spells CASSFEGDGQPQHF. The CDR3 DNA is TGTGCCAGCAGTTTTGAGGGCGACGGTCAGCCCCAGCATTTT. The chain recombines TRBV28 with TRBJ1-5; D ambiguous. With 3 bases removed from V and 6 bases from J, the gap between germline ends came to 12 bases. The CDR3 loop spans 14 amino acids. Germline assignment: CDR1 MDHEN and CDR2 SYDVKM.

This chain connects TRBV5-1 to TRBJ1-2; D call uncertain. Trimming stripped 1 base from V and 0 bases from J, with 10 bases between. The CDR3 length is 15 residues. Looked up from germline, CDR1 is SGHRS and CDR2 is YFSETQ. Here the CDR3 DNA reads TGCGCCAGCAGCTTGACCCAGACACCTAACTATGGCTACACCTTC. Its translation is CASSLTQTPNYGYTF.